The rows below give T cell receptor beta chains drawn from one sample of a study of T cells after yellow fever vaccination. Each CDR3 protein is one row after TCRdb ran MiXCR on the 5' RACE reads. The sample lists tens of thousands of distinct CDR3 sequences, 7.5% to 8% occurring once. Here the sequenced sample was CD8+ T cells sorted from PBMCs, taken on the day of the yellow fever booster vaccination. The receptors were sampled from a young man who received the YFV17D yellow fever vaccine. CDR3s include the opening cysteine and the closing phenylalanine or tryptophan. D genes are given only for firm matches. Some rows mark clone size as missing; the rest say once, few, many or name a class of expanded clone.

clone size,V gene,J gene,D gene,CDR3 protein,CDR3 DNA
.,TRBV18,TRBJ2-7,.,CASSPSDSSHSYEQYF,TGTGCCAGCTCACCGTCGGACTCCTCGCATTCCTACGAGCAGTACTTC
few,TRBV20-1,TRBJ1-5,.,CSALGVGGNQPQHF,TGCAGTGCTCTCGGGGTAGGAGGCAATCAGCCCCAGCATTTT
few,TRBV27,TRBJ2-2,.,CASSLFLGVGELFF,TGTGCCAGCAGTTTATTTCTGGGTGTAGGGGAGCTGTTTTTT
few,TRBV7-9,TRBJ2-2,TRBD2,CASSLPTSANTGELFF,TGTGCCAGCAGCTTACCGACTAGCGCGAACACCGGGGAGCTGTTTTTT
.,TRBV2,TRBJ2-3,.,CASSGWMGAYTDTQYF,TGTGCCAGCAGTGGCTGGATGGGGGCATACACAGATACGCAGTATTTT
few,TRBV15,TRBJ2-7,.,CATSRASMRPSYEQYF,TGTGCCACCAGCAGAGCGTCTATGCGGCCTTCATACGAGCAGTACTTC
many,TRBV20-1,TRBJ1-1,.,CSAPPPGEEAFF,TGCAGTGCTCCTCCCCCGGGCGAGGAAGCTTTCTTT
.,TRBV29-1,TRBJ2-7,TRBD2,CSVESSGSGYYEQYF,TGCAGCGTTGAATCAAGCGGGAGCGGGTACTACGAGCAGTACTTC
.,TRBV19,TRBJ2-1,.,CASTMGAGYYNEQFF,TGTGCCAGTACGATGGGAGCGGGTTACTACAATGAGCAGTTCTTC
few,TRBV27,TRBJ2-7,.,CASSFGVRYEQYF,TGTGCCAGCAGTTTCGGGGTCCGCTACGAGCAGTACTTC
many,TRBV10-2,TRBJ2-1,.,CASRPGGDIAYNEQFF,TGCGCCAGCAGGCCAGGCGGGGACATCGCCTACAATGAGCAGTTCTTC
.,TRBV4-1,TRBJ1-5,TRBD1,CASSQDPETGGAYSNQPQHF,TGCGCCAGCAGCCAAGATCCAGAGACAGGGGGCGCATATAGCAATCAGCCCCAGCATTTT
many,TRBV7-6,TRBJ2-3,TRBD2,CASSSSLAVTDTQYF,TGTGCCAGCAGCTCTTCACTAGCGGTCACAGATACGCAGTATTTT
.,TRBV15,TRBJ1-4,.,CATSRGVGTNEKPFF,TGTGCCACCAGCAGAGGAGTTGGGACTAATGAAAAACCGTTTTTT
.,TRBV19,TRBJ2-7,TRBD2,CASSGSSGRIYEQYF,TGTGCCAGTAGTGGCTCTAGCGGGAGGATATACGAGCAGTACTTC
.,TRBV5-1,TRBJ1-2,.,CASSLGGSGSYGYTF,TGCGCCAGCAGCTTGGGAGGTTCGGGAAGCTATGGCTACACCTTC
.,TRBV4-3,TRBJ1-6,.,CASSQDWTAVNSPLHF,TGCGCCAGCAGCCAAGATTGGACAGCAGTTAATTCACCCCTCCACTTT
few,TRBV6-2/TRBV6-3,TRBJ2-3,TRBD2,CASTSLALGLAGGPSTDTQYF,TGTGCCAGCACCTCGTTAGCCCTTGGACTAGCGGGAGGTCCTAGCACAGATACGCAGTATTTT
.,TRBV7-3,TRBJ2-7,TRBD2,CASSLWAVTSGTVLNDEQYF,TGTGCCAGCAGCTTATGGGCCGTGACTAGCGGGACAGTCCTGAACGACGAGCAGTACTTC
few,TRBV2,TRBJ1-2,TRBD1,CASSDTGAPNYGYTF,TGTGCCAGCTCCGATACAGGGGCCCCCAACTATGGCTACACCTTC
few,TRBV5-1,TRBJ2-7,.,CASSLGALGGAYEQYF,TGCGCCAGCAGCTTGGGTGCCCTTGGCGGGGCCTACGAGCAGTACTTC
.,TRBV23-1,TRBJ2-1,.,CASSQPPPLENEQFF,TGCGCCAGCAGTCAACCCCCGCCCTTGGAAAATGAGCAGTTCTTC
once,TRBV7-2,TRBJ2-3,TRBD2,CASSFSGYLSTDTQYF,TGTGCCAGCAGCTTTAGCGGGTATTTGAGCACAGATACGCAGTATTTT
few,TRBV12-3/TRBV12-4,TRBJ1-5,.,CASSFSGHHNQPQHF,TGTGCCAGCAGTTTTTCGGGACACCATAATCAGCCCCAGCATTTT
few,TRBV21-1,TRBJ1-6,.,CATKGRESPLHF,TGTGCCACCAAGGGAAGAGAATCACCCCTCCACTTT
few,TRBV29-1,TRBJ2-6,.,CSVVSREVPGANVLTF,TGCAGCGTTGTTTCCAGGGAGGTCCCTGGGGCCAACGTCCTGACTTTC
few,TRBV5-6,TRBJ2-5,TRBD1,CASSLNLQGRETQYF,TGTGCCAGCAGCCTGAATCTACAGGGGCGGGAGACCCAGTACTTC
few,TRBV6-4,TRBJ2-7,.,CASSDAGSEQYF,TGTGCCAGCAGTGACGCCGGGTCCGAGCAGTACTTC
many,TRBV5-6,TRBJ2-7,.,CASSLEGFSYEQYF,TGTGCCAGCAGCTTGGAGGGGTTTAGCTACGAGCAGTACTTC
few,TRBV11-3,TRBJ2-2,.,CASSPSRGYTGELFF,TGTGCCAGCAGTCCGTCTAGAGGGTACACCGGGGAGCTGTTTTTT
many,TRBV7-9,TRBJ2-5,TRBD2,CASSPYFAGEQETQYF,TGTGCCAGCAGCCCCTATTTTGCGGGAGAACAAGAGACCCAGTACTTC
many,TRBV12-3/TRBV12-4,TRBJ2-2,.,CASIGVTGELFF,TGTGCCAGCATAGGGGTCACCGGGGAGCTGTTTTTT
few,TRBV6-2/TRBV6-3,TRBJ2-1,TRBD1,CASSWGQSQQFF,TGTGCCAGCAGTTGGGGACAGAGTCAGCAGTTCTTC
few,TRBV7-6,TRBJ1-1,TRBD1,CASSPTSGGYTEAFF,TGTGCCAGCAGCCCAACGTCAGGGGGCTACACTGAAGCTTTCTTT
many,TRBV9,TRBJ2-1,.,CASSVGDNEQFF,TGTGCCAGCAGCGTAGGGGACAATGAGCAGTTCTTC
.,TRBV7-8,TRBJ2-7,TRBD1,CASSLPGTVYEQYF,TGTGCCAGCAGCCTACCTGGGACAGTCTACGAGCAGTACTTC
many,TRBV6-2/TRBV6-3,TRBJ2-2,.,CASTSSVTGELFF,TGTGCCAGCACCTCCTCAGTCACCGGGGAGCTGTTTTTT
few,TRBV7-9,TRBJ2-2,TRBD2,CASSFLAGSNTGELFF,TGTGCCAGCAGCTTCCTAGCGGGGTCGAACACCGGGGAGCTGTTTTTT
.,TRBV15,TRBJ2-7,TRBD1,CATSGQGGNSYEQYF,TGTGCCACCAGCGGACAGGGTGGGAACTCCTACGAGCAGTACTTC
.,TRBV3-1,TRBJ2-1,TRBD2,CASSPSDAGVYYLANEQFF,TGTGCCAGCAGCCCTAGTGACGCGGGAGTGTATTACTTAGCTAATGAGCAGTTCTTC
.,TRBV15,TRBJ2-4,.,CATSRDREYGKNIQYF,TGTGCCACCAGCAGAGATAGGGAGTATGGCAAAAACATTCAGTACTTC
few,TRBV4-3,TRBJ2-7,TRBD1,CASSQDIGTETYEQYF,TGCGCCAGCAGCCAAGATATAGGGACAGAGACCTACGAGCAGTACTTC
many,TRBV27,TRBJ1-1,.,CASSFWGGNTEAFF,TGTGCCAGCAGTTTTTGGGGCGGGAACACTGAAGCTTTCTTT
.,TRBV5-6,TRBJ2-1,TRBD2,CASTTPGTTSISYNEQFF,TGTGCCAGCACCACCCCGGGGACTACCAGTATCTCCTACAATGAGCAGTTCTTC
few,TRBV20-1,TRBJ1-1,.,CSAEESGRNTEAFF,TGCAGTGCAGAGGAATCCGGGCGGAACACTGAAGCTTTCTTT
few,TRBV12-3/TRBV12-4,TRBJ2-7,TRBD2,CASSFAGRGVGEQYF,TGTGCCAGCAGTTTTGCAGGGAGGGGAGTAGGCGAGCAGTACTTC
few,TRBV6-4,TRBJ2-2,.,CASSDQANTGELFF,TGTGCCAGCAGTGACCAGGCGAACACCGGGGAGCTGTTTTTT
.,TRBV9,TRBJ2-7,.,CASSVPGGEQYF,TGTGCCAGCAGCGTACCTGGAGGGGAGCAGTACTTC
.,TRBV6-6,TRBJ2-7,.,CASGYTSDEQYF,TGTGCCAGCGGGTACACCTCGGACGAGCAGTACTTC
.,TRBV20-1,TRBJ2-1,.,CSASSGDEQLF,TGCAGTGCTAGTTCGGGCGATGAGCAGTTATTC
few,TRBV27,TRBJ2-1,TRBD2,CASSHRLAGGYREQFF,TGTGCCAGCAGTCACCGACTAGCGGGAGGGTATCGTGAGCAGTTCTTC